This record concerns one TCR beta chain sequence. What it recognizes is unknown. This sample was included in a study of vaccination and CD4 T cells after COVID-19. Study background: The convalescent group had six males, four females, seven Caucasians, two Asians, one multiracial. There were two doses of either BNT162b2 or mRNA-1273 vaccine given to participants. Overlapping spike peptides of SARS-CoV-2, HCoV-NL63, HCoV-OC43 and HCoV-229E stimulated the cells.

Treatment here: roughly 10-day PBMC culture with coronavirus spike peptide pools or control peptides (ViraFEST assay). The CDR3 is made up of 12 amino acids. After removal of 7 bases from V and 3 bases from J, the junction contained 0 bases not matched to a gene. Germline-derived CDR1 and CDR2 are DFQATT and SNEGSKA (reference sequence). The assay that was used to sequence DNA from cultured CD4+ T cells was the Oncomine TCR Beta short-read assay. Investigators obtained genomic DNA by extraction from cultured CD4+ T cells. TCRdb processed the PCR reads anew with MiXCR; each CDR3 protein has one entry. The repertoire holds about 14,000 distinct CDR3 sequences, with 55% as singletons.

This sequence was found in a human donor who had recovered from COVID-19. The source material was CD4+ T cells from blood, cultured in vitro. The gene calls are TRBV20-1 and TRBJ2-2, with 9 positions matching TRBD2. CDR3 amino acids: CSGTSDTGELFF. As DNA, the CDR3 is TGCAGTGGGACTAGCGACACCGGGGAGCTGTTTTTT.